This T cell receptor beta chain was sequenced for a study of glioma-infiltrating T cells (dated by TCRdb to about 2016). Turning to the overall study: Sequencing of TCR alpha- and beta-chain repertoires was performed on glioma tissue, on non-neoplastic brain tissue, and on matched peripheral blood mononuclear cells. Each tissue-infiltrating repertoire was compared with the same patient's peripheral blood repertoire to measure divergence between tissue and blood T-cell populations. Three low-grade glioma patients, eight or nine primary glioblastoma patients and three non-glioma patients contributing non-neoplastic brain tissue were included in the paired cohort. Overall study outcomes, separate from this receptor: VJ-independent divergence between tissue and blood was found to be below expectation in non-neoplastic patients but above expectation in all gliomas, particularly low-grade gliomas. Small numbers underpinned the group comparisons: about 8 glioblastoma patients, three low-grade glioma patients and three non-neoplastic patients. Tissue and blood shared very few CDR3 sequences, a result attributed to high CDR3 diversity and limited sampling.

As regards this clonotype: The clone's antigen remains unknown. Being one base from a much bigger clone, this may be a read error.

The CDR3 sequence holds 11 residues, the cysteine and phenylalanine included. Of the read, only the CDR3 DNA is kept; its 33 bases are in frame from base 1. The germline ends are 10 bases apart after V is trimmed by 8 bases and J by 8 bases. CDR1 SNHLY and CDR2 FYNNEI were looked up in the germline V gene. TCR alpha and beta CDR3 regions were amplified with the iRepertoire nested amplicon-rescue multiplex PCR (arm-PCR) platform from RNA. The input for one-step reverse transcription and amplification was about 100-400 ng of either tissue mRNA or PBMC total RNA. Following bead purification, Illumina adapters were added through a secondary multiplex PCR, and the libraries were then gel-purified between 200 and 400 bp. Demultiplexing relied on internal 6-nucleotide barcodes carried by the libraries. Sequencing of libraries was performed on an Illumina MiSeq with 2x220 or 2x250 nucleotide paired-end reads. The study's own analysis went as follows. Paired reads were merged using FLASH 1.2.11 and were aligned to the GRCh37 human genome using BWA-MEM, after which TRA and TRB reads were extracted. For V and J assignment, an IMGT-derived reference of cassette sequences and CDR3 motifs that included pseudogenes was used. Reads were translated in three frames, and productive CDR3s were defined by a C…FGXG motif without stop codons. Unique combinations of V-J cassette pair and CDR3 amino acid sequence were defined as clonotypes. Hamming distance filtering was applied to reads, with thresholds set by the sequence error rate of each sample in mapped regions. Using fastp trimming at Q25 and MiXCR clonotype assembly, TCRdb reanalyzed the public sequencing data and kept in-frame beta chains. Each CDR3 protein appears once, grouped with its most common genes and DNA. The V and J calls follow TCRdb's processing rather than the paper's. The sample table lists around 20,000 distinct CDR3 sequences, just under 25% of them with a count of one. The ten largest account for approximately 14% of the sample.

The rearrangement joined TRBV2 to TRBJ1-5; the D gene lacks a confident call. The sequence was obtained from a human donor with low-grade glioma or glioblastoma, undergoing nonglioma brain surgery, or in good health (not recorded which). The sequencing input was glioma tissue, nonneoplastic brain tissue, or PBMCs (not recorded which). The CDR3 protein is CASGQDKPQHF. The DNA sequence follows: TGTGCCAGCGGGCAAGATAAGCCCCAGCATTTT.